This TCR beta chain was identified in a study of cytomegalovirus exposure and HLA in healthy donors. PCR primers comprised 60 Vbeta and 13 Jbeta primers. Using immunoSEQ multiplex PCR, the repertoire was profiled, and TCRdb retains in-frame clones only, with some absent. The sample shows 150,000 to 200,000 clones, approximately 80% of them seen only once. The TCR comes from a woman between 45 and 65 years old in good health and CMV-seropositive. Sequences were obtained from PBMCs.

CDR3 sequence (DNA): TGTGCCAGCAGGGGACAGGGGGCCTACCTTAGCAATCAGCCCCAGCATTTT. Its translation: CASRGQGAYLSNQPQHF. The genes are TRBV21-1 and TRBJ1-5; the D segment call TRBD1 is taken from the table without a DNA check. TRBV21-1 is flagged as a pseudogene. The CDR3 has 17 residues.